The clone carrying this TCR beta chain was detected only a few times. Germline is not matched at one junction end, which may reflect a read error. These data originate in a study of T cells in Graves' hyperthyroidism and ophthalmopathy. The CDR3 covers 13 residues. Germline lookup yields CDR1 SEHNR and CDR2 FQNEAQ (reference sequence). RNA transcripts served as the template for amplifying TCR beta CDR3 regions. Researchers ran a first-round RT-PCR on the TCR CDR3 using the HTBI primer set. MiXCR, applied by TCRdb to the multiplex PCR reads, yields one record per CDR3 protein. Of approximately 370,000 distinct CDR3 sequences in the sample, more than 13% were seen once.

This receptor was obtained from a woman aged 25 to 39 with Graves' hyperthyroidism. Sequenced: blood. The chain has TRBV7-9 and TRBJ2-1; 7 nucleotides align to TRBD2. CDR3 loop: CASGRESYSEQFF. The CDR3 DNA reads as TGTGCCAGCGGGCGGGAGTCCTACAGTGAGCAGTTCTTC.